This T cell receptor (beta chain) appears in the sequencing data of a study of cytomegalovirus exposure and HLA in healthy donors. Points from the study as a whole: Only CMV serostatus was available as immune exposure information. TCR beta V- and J-gene trimming was later associated with a missense DCLRE1C variant.

Everyone who donated was a healthy bone marrow donor. While unrecorded immune exposures were likely, the donors were nominally healthy when sampled. Amplification used 60 Vbeta primers and 13 Jbeta primers. The protocol was immunoSEQ multiplex PCR, while the TCRdb copy is restricted to in-frame clones and leaves out a portion. The sample includes 160,000 or so clones, around three quarters of them seen just once. In its sample, this clone was seen a few times. Its antigen is not known. The CDR3 has 13 residues. CDR1 and CDR2 from the germline V gene are KGHSH and LQKENI. Trimming removed 3 bases from V and 6 bases from J, with 11 bases in between.

Source material: PBMCs. The J gene is TRBJ1-2, the V gene TRBV18; possibly TRBD1 for D (5 bases). The receptor comes from a woman in her 40s in good health and CMV-seronegative. The CDR3 nucleotides are TGTGCCAGCTCACCTGACAGAGACAATGGCTACACCTTC. Its protein product is CASSPDRDNGYTF. Combining the CDR3 with reference TRBV18 and TRBJ1-2 gives the whole variable domain NAGVMQNPRHLVRRRGQEARLRCSPMKGHSHVYWYRQLPEEGLKFMVYLQKENIIDESGMPKERFSAEFPKEGPSILRIQQVVRGDSAAYFCASSPDRDNGYTFGSGTRLTVV.